The clone carrying this TCR beta chain has ten or more counts. Its target is not known. By quantitative 5'-RACE with molecular barcodes, the TCR beta libraries were made. TCRdb recomputed calls from the 5' RACE reads with MiXCR, one row per CDR3 protein. This sample has about 130,000 distinct CDR3 sequences, with 7.3% found just once. This sample was included in a study of CD8 T cells in ankylosing spondylitis. Study outcomes and limitations: Disease-linked clones reportedly concentrated significantly in matched ankylosing spondylitis synovial fluid. There were earlier reports of some motif variants in reactive arthritis synovial fluid and blood. One TCR beta motif, made up of eight highly homologous variants, appeared characteristic of ankylosing spondylitis blood.

Per the germline V gene, CDR1 is MNHNS and CDR2 is SASEGT. The junction had 13 bases not matched to a gene; V was cut back by 11 bases and J by 7 bases. The CDR3 extends over 14 amino acids. The rearrangement links TRBV6-1 to TRBJ2-1; 8 bases map to TRBD1. The sample comprised blood, either unsorted or a sorted T cell fraction (not recorded which). The TCR sequence derives from a female donor with ankylosing spondylitis or in good health (not recorded which). The chain's CDR3 is CAAPHPDRVNEQFF. In DNA, the CDR3 is TGTGCCGCCCCTCACCCGGACAGGGTAAATGAGCAGTTCTTC.